This T cell receptor (beta chain) was found in a study of T cells in Graves' hyperthyroidism and ophthalmopathy. There were TCR beta CDR3 regions amplified from RNA transcripts. Using the HTBI primer set, a first-round RT-PCR was run on the TCR CDR3. A single record per CDR3 protein comes from TCRdb applying MiXCR to the multiplex PCR reads. The sample lists 620,000 or so distinct CDR3 sequences, around 15% occurring once. As to this clonotype: Its antigen is unknown.

The study's findings and limits: In validation, the model predicted ophthalmopathy. These predictions came a median about 6.2 months before onset. Appearing also in blood were most of the thyroid clonotypes expanded above 0.001.

The CDR3 runs 15 residues. V trimming: 3 bases; J trimming: 7 bases; junction bases outside the gene matches: 9. The germline V gene has CDR1 MDHEN and CDR2 SYDVKM. The sequenced sample consisted of blood. This receptor was taken from a woman between 50 and 59 years old with Graves' ophthalmopathy. The rearrangement uses TRBV28 and TRBJ2-7; the match to TRBD1 covers 10 bases. Written as DNA, the CDR3 is TGTGCCAGCAGTTTGGGGGGGACAGGGGTAGGGGAGCAGTACTTC. Translated: CASSLGGTGVGEQYF.